This T cell receptor beta chain appears in the sequencing data of a study of cytomegalovirus exposure and HLA in healthy donors. Germline CDR1 and CDR2: LNHDA and SQIVND (reference sequence). CDR3 length equals 13 residues. Germline trimming cut 0 bases from V and 11 bases from J; bases unmatched to any gene: 6. Repertoires were generated with immunoSEQ multiplex PCR, while TCRdb's copy carries only in-frame clones and drops some. This table holds about 200,000 clones, roughly 87% found once. The sequenced material came from PBMCs. V is TRBV19 and J is TRBJ1-1; TRBD1 agrees at 7 bases. The receptor was derived from a woman younger than 30 in good health and CMV-seropositive. The DNA for the CDR3 is TGTGCCAGTAGTATAGATGGAGGGGGCTACGCTTTCTTT. The encoded protein is CASSIDGGGYAFF.